A selection of T cell receptor beta chains follows, all from one sample in a study of blood T cell repertoires in COVID-19. The data were produced by immunoSEQ multiplex PCR, yet TCRdb's version contains in-frame clones alone and is incomplete. The sample has 80,000 or so clones; about 90% are singletons. Source material: peripheral blood. The receptors shown here come from a woman between 50 and 59 years old in a cohort sampled during active COVID-19. The CDR3 runs from the conserved cysteine through the conserved F or W. The D gene is left open where the match is weak. Clone size, where shown, is once, few, many, or a class for clones that have expanded.

d_call,clone_size,j_call,v_call,cdr3_nt,cdr3_aa
TRBD1,.,TRBJ1-3,TRBV28,TGTGCCAGCAACTCCTTGGGGACAGACATCTCTGGAAACACCATATATTTT,CASNSLGTDISGNTIYF
TRBD1,.,TRBJ1-5,TRBV18,TGTGCCAGCTCACCACCGGGACAGAATCAGCCCCAGCATTTT,CASSPPGQNQPQHF
.,.,TRBJ1-1,TRBV9,TGTGCCAGCAGCCCTCGGTGGAGTGCGAACACTGAAGCTTTCTTT,CASSPRWSANTEAFF
.,.,TRBJ2-7,TRBV5-6,TGTGCCAGCAGCTTGTCCCCCCCTAGCGTGAGCTACGAGCAGTACTTC,CASSLSPPSVSYEQYF
TRBD1,.,TRBJ1-1,TRBV9,TGTGCCAGCAGCGCGACAGGGGCGAACACTGAAGCTTTCTTT,CASSATGANTEAFF
.,.,TRBJ2-7,TRBV6-5,TGTGCCAGCAGTTATGGGAGAGGCGGGGCCAGAGAGCAGTACTTC,CASSYGRGGAREQYF
TRBD1,.,TRBJ2-1,TRBV28,TGTGCCAACAGAGGGGGCTCGGGTGAGCAGTTCTTC,CANRGGSGEQFF
.,.,TRBJ1-2,TRBV5-5,TGTGCCAGCAGCTTGGCCACATCTTATGGCTACACCTTC,CASSLATSYGYTF
.,.,TRBJ2-5,TRBV5-1,TGCGCCAGCAGGTCACCAGGGGCGTCAGAGACCCAGTACTTC,CASRSPGASETQYF
.,.,TRBJ1-1,TRBV6-6,TGTGCCAGCAGTTATCAGGGGAACTTAAACACTGAAGCTTTCTTT,CASSYQGNLNTEAFF
.,few,TRBJ1-2,TRBV5-4,TGTGCCAGCAGCCCGGACACGATTATGGGCTACACCTTC,CASSPDTIMGYTF
TRBD1,.,TRBJ1-1,TRBV28,TGTGCCAGCAGTGTCAGAGAGGGGGCGCGTAGGAACACTGAAGCTTTCTTT,CASSVREGARRNTEAFF
TRBD2,.,TRBJ2-2,TRBV6-5,TGTGCCAGCAGTTACAACCTAGCGGGAGGTGGCGGGGAGCTGTTTTTT,CASSYNLAGGGGELFF
TRBD1,once,TRBJ1-5,TRBV6-1,TGTGCCAGCAGTGGAACAGGGGGCGAGGGGTGGTACGGTCAGCCCCAGCATTTT,CASSGTGGEGWYGQPQHF
TRBD1,.,TRBJ1-1,TRBV28,TGTGCCAGCAGCCCCGCAACGACCGGGACAGCTACCGAAGCTTTCTTT,CASSPATTGTATEAFF
TRBD1,.,TRBJ1-1,TRBV6-1,TGTGCCAGCAGTGAGCCAGGGGGTATGAACACTGAAGCTTTCTTT,CASSEPGGMNTEAFF
TRBD2,.,TRBJ2-3,TRBV27,TGTGCCAGCAGGGCGGGACTAGCGACCGGCGATACGCAGTATTTT,CASRAGLATGDTQYF
.,.,TRBJ2-7,TRBV5-5,TGTGCCAGCAGCTTTAGAATAGGGGGAGCCTACGAGCAGTACTTC,CASSFRIGGAYEQYF
TRBD2,.,TRBJ2-7,TRBV4-2,TGTGCCAGCAGCCACCTTAGCGGGAGTACCTACGAGCAGTACTTC,CASSHLSGSTYEQYF
.,.,TRBJ2-7,TRBV20-1,TGCAGTGCCCACGGGGGCTACGAGCAGTACTTC,CSAHGGYEQYF
TRBD1,few,TRBJ2-7,TRBV2,TGTGCCAGGGGGGACAGTCTCAGCTCCTACGAGCAGTACTTC,CARGDSLSSYEQYF
.,.,TRBJ2-7,TRBV30,TGTGCCTGGAGTGTGGGAGCTGGGGACTACGAGCAGTACTTC,CAWSVGAGDYEQYF
TRBD1,.,TRBJ1-5,TRBV24-1,TGTGCCACCAGTGATTCCGGCAGGGGGGCCCCCGGCAGCAATCAGCCCCAGCATTTT,CATSDSGRGAPGSNQPQHF
.,.,TRBJ2-4,TRBV2,TGTGCCAGCAGGGGGGTGACAGGACCGATTCAGTACTTC,CASRGVTGPIQYF
.,.,TRBJ1-1,TRBV5-1,TGCGCCAGCAGCTTGGCCCAGGGGAACACTGAAGCTTTCTTT,CASSLAQGNTEAFF
.,.,TRBJ1-1,TRBV16,TGTGCCAGCAGCCAATCGCGAACAGGACAAACTGAAGCTTTCTTT,CASSQSRTGQTEAFF
.,.,TRBJ2-3,TRBV6-2/TRBV6-3,TGTGCCAGCAGCCTCCAGGGAATTACAGATACGCAGTATTTT,CASSLQGITDTQYF
.,.,TRBJ2-1,TRBV19,TGTGCCAGTACCCTTGGCGGATCCCCCTACAATGAGCAGTTCTTC,CASTLGGSPYNEQFF
.,.,TRBJ1-5,TRBV7-9,TGTGCCAGCAGCTTGGGGGGAGATCAGCCCCAGCATTTT,CASSLGGDQPQHF
TRBD1,.,TRBJ2-1,TRBV3-1/TRBV3-2,TGTGCCAGCAGCCATGGAGGACAGGGGGACGATGAGCAGTTCTTC,CASSHGGQGDDEQFF
TRBD1,.,TRBJ1-2,TRBV5-1,TGCGCCAGCAGTCAGGGGGTCCCTAACTATGGCTACACCTTC,CASSQGVPNYGYTF
TRBD1,.,TRBJ2-7,TRBV11-2,TGTGCCAGCAGCCCGGGGACAGGGAACTACGAGCAGTACTTC,CASSPGTGNYEQYF
.,.,TRBJ1-3,TRBV5-4,TGTGCCAGCAGCTCACAGGATGGGGGAAACACCATATATTTT,CASSSQDGGNTIYF
TRBD1,.,TRBJ1-2,TRBV9,TGTGCCAGCAGCGTAGAGGGCAGGGGGCGCCGGTATGGCTACACCTTC,CASSVEGRGRRYGYTF
.,.,TRBJ1-1,TRBV19,TGTGCGACTACATTGGCGGGGGAAGCTTTCTTT,CATTLAGEAFF
TRBD1,.,TRBJ2-6,TRBV11-3,TGTGCCAGCAGCTCCCAGGGGGCAGCCCCTGGGGCCAACGTCCTGACTTTC,CASSSQGAAPGANVLTF
TRBD2,.,TRBJ2-1,TRBV6-1,TGTGCCAGCAGTGAGACTAGCGGGGGTGACTCCTACAATGAGCAGTTCTTC,CASSETSGGDSYNEQFF
TRBD2,few,TRBJ2-7,TRBV9,TGTGCCAGCAGCGTAGAAGGAACTAGCGGGTATTACGAGCAGTACTTC,CASSVEGTSGYYEQYF
.,once,TRBJ1-1,TRBV18,TGTGCCAGCTCACCACGAGGAGGAGGGGAGAACACTGAAGCTTTCTTT,CASSPRGGGENTEAFF
TRBD2,.,TRBJ2-1,TRBV6-1,TGTGCCAGCAGTGAGGGGGTAGCGGGACTTTTTGAGCAGTTCTTC,CASSEGVAGLFEQFF
.,.,TRBJ2-5,TRBV18,TGTGCCAGCTCACCAGTAGAAGCAGAGACCCAGTACTTC,CASSPVEAETQYF
TRBD2,.,TRBJ2-7,TRBV27,TGTGCCAGCAGCTCACTAGCGGGAGGGACCTACGAGCAGTACTTC,CASSSLAGGTYEQYF
TRBD2,.,TRBJ2-2,TRBV5-1,TGCGCCAGCAGGGTCCTCCCAGCCGGGAGGGAAGGGGAGCTGTTTTTT,CASRVLPAGREGELFF
.,.,TRBJ2-3,TRBV20-1,TGCAGTGCTAGTTCGACAGATACGCAGTATTTT,CSASSTDTQYF
.,.,TRBJ1-5,TRBV5-1,TGCGCCAGCAGCCCCGGACTTGCCTCGAATCAGCCCCAGCATTTT,CASSPGLASNQPQHF
.,.,TRBJ2-3,TRBV3-1/TRBV3-2,TGTGCCAGCAGCGCCCAGCGGGCAGATACGCAGTATTTT,CASSAQRADTQYF
TRBD1,.,TRBJ1-5,TRBV19,TGTGCCAGTAGTTCAGGGACAGGGCAGGGTCAGCCCCAGCATTTT,CASSSGTGQGQPQHF
.,.,TRBJ2-4,TRBV19,TGTGCCAGTAGTTATAGCGCCAAAAACATTCAGTACTTC,CASSYSAKNIQYF
TRBD2,few,TRBJ2-7,TRBV14,TGTGCCAGCAGCCAAGGAAGCGGGGTAACGTACGAGCAGTACTTC,CASSQGSGVTYEQYF